The clone carrying this T cell receptor gamma chain was seen a handful of times. A far larger clone is a single base away, which makes a read error likely. This entry comes from a study of gammadelta T cells in human blood. The CDR3 runs 17 residues. Per germline, CDR1 GITISATS and CDR2 ISYDGTV (reference sequence). TCRdb ran CATT on the RT-PCR reads. The data show 280 or so gamma-chain clones, approximately 16% seen once. This receptor was obtained from a human donor. The specimen was Vgamma9Vdelta2 gamma-delta T cells from adult blood. This sequence joins TRGV9 and TRGJP. The CDR3 DNA is TGTGCCTTGTGGGAGGTGCTAGAAGAGTTGGGCAAAAAAGTCAAGGTATTT. It specifies CALWEVLEELGKKVKVF.